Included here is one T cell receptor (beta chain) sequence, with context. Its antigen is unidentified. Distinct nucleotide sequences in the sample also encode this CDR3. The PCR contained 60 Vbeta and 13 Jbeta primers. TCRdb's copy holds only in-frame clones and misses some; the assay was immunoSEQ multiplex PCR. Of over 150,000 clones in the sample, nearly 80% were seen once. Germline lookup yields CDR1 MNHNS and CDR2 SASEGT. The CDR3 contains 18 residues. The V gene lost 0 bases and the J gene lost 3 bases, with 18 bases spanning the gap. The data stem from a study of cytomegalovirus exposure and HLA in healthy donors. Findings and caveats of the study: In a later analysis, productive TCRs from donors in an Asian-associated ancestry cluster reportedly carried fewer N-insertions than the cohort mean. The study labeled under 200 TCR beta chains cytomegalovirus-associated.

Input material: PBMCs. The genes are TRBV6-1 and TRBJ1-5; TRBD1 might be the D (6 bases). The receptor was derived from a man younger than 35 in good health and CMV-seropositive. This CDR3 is CASSEAGAGERVNQPQHF. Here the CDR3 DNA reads TGTGCCAGCAGTGAAGCGGGGGCGGGGGAAAGAGTCAATCAGCCCCAGCATTTT.